These 28 T cell receptor beta chains were all obtained from the same sample, sequenced in a study of molecular identifiers for immune sequencing clone quantification. TCRdb independently ran MiXCR on the PCR reads; one entry per CDR3 protein. The table lists about 640,000 distinct CDR3 sequences, just under 20% of them singletons. Input material: naive CD8+ T cells from blood, with Jurkat cell RNA spiked in. Subset specified: FACS-sorted CD8+CD4-CCR7+CD45RA+ naive T cells. Receptor source: a human donor in good health. Some libraries in this study had Jurkat cell RNA spiked in.

This clonotype was found many times. This rearrangement joins TRBV30 to TRBJ1-6; no clear D gene. The V end lost 1 base, the J end lost 10 bases, and 5 bases lay between the germline ends. This CDR3 spans 11 amino acids. From germline, CDR1 is GTSNPN and CDR2 SVGIG (reference sequence). CDR3 in DNA: TGTGCCTGGAGTGATGGATCACCCCTCCACTTT. Translated: CAWSDGSPLHF.

This clonotype was observed many times. The chain couples TRBV20-1 to TRBJ2-7, with unresolved D. With 1 base removed from V and 0 bases from J, the gap between germline ends came to 4 bases. The germline V gene encodes CDR1 DFQATT and CDR2 SNEGSKA (reference sequence). This CDR3 comprises 12 residues. The CDR3 nucleotides read TGCAGTGCTAGAGGATACTCCTACGAGCAGTACTTC. It is translated as CSARGYSYEQYF.

This clonotype was picked up many times. The J gene is TRBJ2-5, the V gene TRBV6-6; 10 bases are a match to TRBD2. The V gene end was trimmed by 2 bases and the J gene end by 1 base; junction bases not matched to a gene: 4. In germline, CDR1 is MNHNY, CDR2 SVGAGI (reference sequence). This CDR3 is built from 16 residues. DNA of the CDR3: TGTGCCAGCAGTTACCTGGCTAGCGGGAGCCAAGAGACCCAGTACTTC. This sequence encodes CASSYLASGSQETQYF.

V usage is TRBV13 and J usage is TRBJ2-7; tentatively, D is TRBD2 (7 bases). V gave up 6 bases and J gave up 2 bases, with 17 bases separating them. CDR3 length equals 15 residues. The germline V gene encodes CDR1 PRHDT and CDR2 FYEKMQ (reference sequence). In DNA, the CDR3 is TGTGCCAGCAGTGGGGGGGGCAGACAGACCTACGAGCAGTACTTC. Translating it yields CASSGGGRQTYEQYF.

This clonotype was seen more than once but under ten times. The rearrangement uses TRBV12-3 or TRBV12-4 and TRBJ2-1; D is uncertain. Trimming stripped 4 bases from V and 6 bases from J, with 13 bases between. The CDR3 covers 14 residues. CDR3: CASSSTTEINEQFF. The CDR3, as DNA: TGTGCCAGCAGTTCCACCACAGAGATCAATGAGCAGTTCTTC.

A remark on this clonotype: The CDR3 ends on some other residue instead of the conserved phenylalanine or tryptophan, so this is likely a read error. This chain links TRBV6-2 or TRBV6-3 with TRBJ2-2; 8 bases fit TRBD2. Germline CDR1 and CDR2: MNHEY and SVGEGT. The CDR3 runs to 16 residues. The CDR3 here is CAGSGGLVGDTGELFL. Written as DNA, the CDR3 is TGTGCCGGCAGTGGGGGACTAGTAGGAGATACCGGGGAGCTGTTTCTT.

The chain links TRBV9 to TRBJ2-2, with D unclear. The CDR3 is 18 residues long. The V gene's germline CDR1 is SGDLS and CDR2 YYNGEE. V lost 0 bases and J 1 base, leaving 16 bases between the germline ends. CDR3 protein: CASSVVDLTEKNTGELFF. In DNA form, the CDR3 reads TGTGCCAGCAGCGTAGTGGACCTAACAGAAAAGAACACCGGGGAGCTGTTTTTT.

This clonotype was recorded many times. The gene calls are TRBV9 and TRBJ1-2; D not certain. CDR3 length: 18 residues. Trimming removed 6 bases from V and 1 base from J, with 25 bases in between. CDR1 SGDLS and CDR2 YYNGEE come from the germline V gene. The CDR3 protein is CASTLGPKIPAVNYGYTF. The CDR3 nucleotides read TGTGCCAGCACCCTAGGGCCGAAAATACCGGCGGTTAACTATGGCTACACCTTC.

In regard to this clonotype: A read error may explain this, as a much larger clone is one base away. The chain employs TRBV28 and TRBJ1-2; 9 positions match TRBD1. CDR1 is MDHEN and CDR2 is SYDVKM in the germline V gene. The CDR3 loop spans 18 amino acids. After removal of 2 bases from V and 0 bases from J, the junction contained 10 bases not matched to a gene. CDR3 nucleotide sequence: TGTGCCAGCAGTTTACGGACAGGGGTTTTCGGCACTAACTATGGCTACACCTTC. This codes for CASSLRTGVFGTNYGYTF.

At least ten counts were recorded for this clonotype. The CDR3 spells CASSFNSGRILSTDTQYF. Here the CDR3 DNA reads TGTGCCAGCAGTTTTAATAGCGGGAGGATCCTTAGCACAGATACGCAGTATTTT. The V gene is TRBV28, the J gene TRBJ2-3, with 10 bases identical to TRBD2. CDR1 MDHEN and CDR2 SYDVKM come from the germline V gene. This CDR3 has 18 amino acids. V gave up 3 bases and J gave up 0 bases; unmatched junction bases: 9. Filled out from reference TRBV28 and TRBJ2-3, the complete variable domain reads DVKVTQSSRYLVKRTGEKVFLECVQDMDHENMFWYRQDPGLGLRLIYFSYDVKMKEKGDIPEGYSVSREKKERFSLILESASTNQTSMYLCASSFNSGRILSTDTQYFGPGTRLTVL.

This clonotype was counted at least ten times. The rearrangement joins TRBV2 to TRBJ1-1, with D unclear. Trimming left V 7 bases short and J 4 bases short, with 4 bases between. The CDR3 runs 10 residues. Germline lookup yields CDR1 SNHLY and CDR2 FYNNEI. This CDR3 is CASIITEAFF. The CDR3 nucleotides read TGTGCCAGCATTATCACTGAAGCTTTCTTT.

The chain joins TRBV4-3 to TRBJ2-3; possibly TRBD2 for D (5 bases). Germline CDR1 and CDR2: LGHNA and YSLEER. The CDR3 loop spans 16 amino acids. Trimming cost V 3 bases and J 2 bases, with 15 bases left between them. The CDR3: CASSQGDWTDTDTQYF. The DNA for the CDR3 is TGCGCCAGCAGCCAGGGAGACTGGACTGACACAGATACGCAGTATTTT.

J is TRBJ1-2 and V is TRBV19, with D uncertain. V lost 7 bases, J lost 2 bases, and 5 bases lay in between. The CDR3 runs to 11 residues. The germline V gene encodes CDR1 LNHDA and CDR2 SQIVND (reference sequence). CDR3 nucleotides: TGTGCCAGTATTTGGAACTATGGCTACACCTTC. As protein: CASIWNYGYTF.

This clonotype was counted only a few times. V usage is TRBV5-4 and J usage is TRBJ2-2, with TRBD1 matching over 10 bases. The CDR3 loop spans 16 amino acids. The V segment lost 4 bases and the J segment 6 bases; nucleotides outside the gene matches: 9. CDR1 is SGHNT, CDR2 YYREEE, per germline (reference sequence). CDR3 bases: TGTGCCAGCAGCGACGGTGACAGGGGGCTTGCCGGGGAGCTGTTTTTT. Amino acids: CASSDGDRGLAGELFF. Full variable domain (missing parts from reference TRBV5-4 and TRBJ2-2): ETGVTQSPTHLIKTRGQQVTLRCSSQSGHNTVSWYQQALGQGPQFIFQYYREEENGRGNFPPRFSGLQFPNYSSELNVNALELDDSALYLCASSDGDRGLAGELFFGEGSRLTVL.

The rearrangement uses TRBV11-2 and TRBJ2-1; 10 bases map to TRBD2. Unmatched junction bases numbered 11, after V lost 5 bases and J lost 7 bases. The germline V gene encodes CDR1 SGHAT and CDR2 FQNNGV. This CDR3 has 16 residues. CDR3 nucleotide sequence: TGTGCCAGCAGCCACCCCGGGACTAGCGTTTTGAATGAGCAGTTCTTC. It codes for CASSHPGTSVLNEQFF.

This clonotype was observed a handful of times. V gene TRBV28 combines with J gene TRBJ2-1; D remains unclear. CDR3 length: 14 residues. Per germline, CDR1 MDHEN and CDR2 SYDVKM. V shed 5 bases and J shed 10 bases, with 18 bases lying between them. CDR3 in amino acids: CASSNRALADEQFF. Written as DNA, the CDR3 is TGTGCCAGCAGTAACCGGGCCTTGGCTGACGAGCAGTTCTTC.

This clonotype appeared a few times. The gene calls are TRBV24-1 and TRBJ2-1; 9 nucleotides line up with TRBD2. This CDR3 comprises 15 residues. V lost 5 bases, J lost 5 bases, and 6 bases stayed unmatched. Germline V gene lookup returns CDR1 KGHDR and CDR2 SFDVKD. This CDR3 reads CATSGGGGWNNEQFF. DNA of the CDR3: TGTGCCACCAGTGGCGGGGGGGGCTGGAACAATGAGCAGTTCTTC.

The V gene is TRBV4-3, the J gene TRBJ2-7, with D perhaps assigned TRBD1 or TRBD2 (5 bases each). V lost 0 bases to trimming and J lost 0 bases, with 15 bases between them. This CDR3 contains 17 residues. Germline V CDR1 and CDR2: LGHNA, YSLEER. The CDR3 spells CASSQDRGRGRSYEQYF. The CDR3, as DNA: TGCGCCAGCAGCCAAGATAGGGGACGGGGTCGCTCCTACGAGCAGTACTTC.

V is TRBV4-3 and J is TRBJ2-7; TRBD2 is a possible D gene (6 bases). There are 15 residues in the CDR3. The germline gives CDR1 LGHNA, CDR2 YSLEER. Trimming took off 0 bases at V and 3 bases at J, with 12 bases between the two ends. CDR3 loop: CASSQEARRDYEQYF. CDR3 DNA: TGCGCCAGCAGCCAAGAAGCAAGGAGGGACTACGAGCAGTACTTC.

Points on this clonotype: A much larger clone sits a single nucleotide away, making a read error possible. The J gene is TRBJ1-1, the V gene TRBV20-1; the D gene is possibly TRBD1 (5 bases). Trimming took 6 bases from V and 0 from J, leaving 17 bases between them. Per the germline V gene, CDR1 is DFQATT and CDR2 is SNEGSKA (reference sequence). The CDR3 spans 15 residues. The CDR3 coding sequence is TGCAGTGCGGGGGGACCGATTCTTGTGAACACTGAAGCTTTCTTT. It specifies CSAGGPILVNTEAFF.

The J gene is TRBJ1-1, the V gene TRBV18, with D possibly TRBD1 on 5 matching bases. Trimming cost V 3 bases and J 10 bases, with 15 bases left between them. There are 13 residues in the CDR3. Germline CDR1 reads KGHSH; CDR2 reads LQKENI. The CDR3 nucleotides are TGTGCCAGCTCACCTGGTACGGGGCTGGGAGCTTTCTTT. Translation: CASSPGTGLGAFF.

This clonotype was observed at least ten times. One junction end does not reproduce the germline sequence, and a read error may be involved. The chain links TRBV20-1 to TRBJ2-7; D perhaps matches TRBD1 (5 bases). Germline-derived CDR1 and CDR2 are DFQATT and SNEGSKA (reference sequence). The length of the CDR3 is 17 residues. The CDR3 DNA reads as TGCAGTGCTAGAGATTTTTCGGACATGCCAACCCCCTACGTGCAGTACTTC. Amino acid sequence: CSARDFSDMPTPYVQYF.

As concerns this clonotype: An end of the junction does not agree with germline; a read error may underlie this. The chain uses TRBV12-5 and TRBJ1-2; 9 bases align to TRBD1. In germline, CDR1 is LGHNT, CDR2 FRNRAP. This CDR3 contains 15 residues. CDR3 sequence reads: CASSFLTGGDYGYTF. DNA for the CDR3: TGTGCTAGTAGTTTTTTGACAGGGGGTGACTATGGCTACACCTTC.

As for this clonotype: A much larger clone is a single base away; this may be a read error. The V call is TRBV28, the J call TRBJ2-2; TRBD2 might be the D (6 bases). Looked up from germline, CDR1 is MDHEN and CDR2 is SYDVKM. The length of the CDR3 is 16 residues. The CDR3 region has the DNA TGTACCAGCAGTTTCCGGGATCCGGGGGACACCGGGGAGCTGTTTTTT. This encodes CTSSFRDPGDTGELFF.

V and J are TRBV11-3 and TRBJ2-1, with D perhaps matching TRBD2 (6 bases). CDR3 size: 15 residues. Trimming removed 4 bases at V and 8 bases at J, with 18 bases between. The germline V gene encodes CDR1 SGHNT and CDR2 YENEEA. The CDR3 here is CASSSPSAGSHEQFF. The CDR3 DNA follows: TGTGCCAGCAGCTCACCCTCAGCGGGTTCTCATGAGCAGTTCTTC.

This clonotype showed up just a few times. The chain combines TRBV9 with TRBJ1-4, with 7 positions matching TRBD1. J was trimmed by 2 bases and V by 0 bases; bases with no gene match: 1. The CDR3 loop spans 15 amino acids. Germline V gene sequence: CDR1 SGDLS, CDR2 YYNGEE. The CDR3: CASSVEGATNEKLFF. The CDR3 bases are TGTGCCAGCAGCGTAGAGGGGGCCACTAATGAAAAACTGTTTTTT. Full variable domain (outside the CDR3, taken from reference TRBV9 and TRBJ1-4): DSGVTQTPKHLITATGQRVTLRCSPRSGDLSVYWYQQSLDQGLQFLIQYYNGEERAKGNILERFSAQQFPDLHSELNLSSLELGDSALYFCASSVEGATNEKLFFGSGTQLSVL.

This clonotype was seen ten or more times. V gene TRBV5-1 combines with J gene TRBJ2-7; the match to TRBD2 covers 7 bases. The CDR3 is 18 residues long. V trimming: 4 bases; J trimming: 0 bases; junction bases outside the gene matches: 16. Germline-derived CDR1 and CDR2 are SGHRS and YFSETQ. The CDR3 loop is CASSLYASSGPSSYEQYF. In DNA, the CDR3 is TGCGCCAGCAGCCTATATGCTAGTAGCGGGCCTTCCTCCTACGAGCAGTACTTC. Supplemented by reference TRBV5-1 and TRBJ2-7, the full variable domain reads KAGVTQTPRYLIKTRGQQVTLSCSPISGHRSVSWYQQTPGQGLQFLFEYFSETQRNKGNFPGRFSGRQFSNSRSEMNVSTLELGDSALYLCASSLYASSGPSSYEQYFGPGTRLTVT.

In its sample, this clonotype was seen a few times. The V gene is TRBV20-1, the J gene TRBJ2-1; D call uncertain. V shed 2 bases and J shed 9 bases, with 17 bases lying between them. The CDR3 length is 14 residues. CDR1 is DFQATT and CDR2 is SNEGSKA in the germline V gene (reference sequence). The CDR3, as DNA: TGCAGTGCTAGAAAACTGAAGGGTTTAAGTGAGCAGTTCTTC. Translation: CSARKLKGLSEQFF.